Listed below are T cell receptor beta chains from one sample, sequenced in a study of T cell repertoires in cytomegalovirus infection. MiXCR, applied by TCRdb to the reads, yields one record per CDR3 protein. Of 100,000 or so distinct CDR3 sequences in the sample, 15% to 20% were seen once. Sequenced input: PBMCs. These receptors all come from a human donor in good health (CMV status not recorded). Some clones in this sample may be carry-over from other donors' samples. The CDR3 runs from the conserved cysteine through the conserved F or W. The D gene is left open where the match is weak. Clone size appears in some rows only: once, few, many, or a class for an expanded clone.

>TRBV7-2|TRBD2|TRBJ2-3|many
CASSFPLSSGGGRGTQYF
TGTGCCAGCAGCTTCCCCCTCTCTAGCGGGGGGGGCAGGGGTACGCAGTATTTT
>TRBV12-3/TRBV12-4|.|TRBJ2-3|.
CASSFSIFPGRPPDTQYF
TGTGCCAGCAGTTTTAGTATTTTCCCGGGACGACCTCCAGATACGCAGTATTTT
>TRBV28|TRBD2|TRBJ2-5|many
CASSSRLAGPETQYF
TGTGCCAGCAGTTCCCGACTAGCGGGGCCCGAGACCCAGTACTTC
>TRBV4-1|.|TRBJ2-3|many
CASSQPDGDTQYF
TGCGCCAGCAGCCAACCCGACGGAGATACGCAGTATTTT
>TRBV7-9|TRBD1|TRBJ1-1|few
CASSSSRSKRQGSGMNTEAFF
TGTGCCAGCAGCTCATCCCGATCAAAGAGACAGGGTTCGGGCATGAACACTGAAGCTTTCTTT
>TRBV19|.|TRBJ2-2|.
CASRRGFGELFF
TGTGCCAGTAGGCGGGGTTTCGGGGAGCTGTTTTTT
>TRBV28|.|TRBJ2-2|few
CASSTRGGGAGELFF
TGTGCCAGCAGCACCCGGGGAGGCGGGGCCGGGGAGCTGTTTTTT
>TRBV5-6|TRBD1|TRBJ2-7|few
CASSYKTGLEDEQYF
TGTGCCAGCAGCTACAAGACAGGGCTTGAGGACGAGCAGTACTTC
>TRBV7-6|.|TRBJ2-7|few
CASSLSRSYEQYF
TGTGCCAGCAGCTTATCCAGAAGCTACGAGCAGTACTTC
>TRBV2|TRBD1|TRBJ2-7|.
CASSDAGTDNEQYF
TGTGCCAGCAGTGATGCCGGGACAGACAACGAGCAGTACTTC
>TRBV3-1|.|TRBJ1-4|.
CASSQEEEKLFF
TGTGCCAGCAGCCAAGAGGAAGAAAAACTGTTTTTT
>TRBV2|.|TRBJ2-1|many
CASSSEGESYNEQFF
TGTGCCAGCAGTTCGGAGGGGGAGTCCTACAATGAGCAGTTCTTC
>TRBV7-2|TRBD2|TRBJ2-7|.
CASSYSGGTLGQYF
TGTGCCAGCAGCTATAGCGGGGGGACATTGGGGCAGTACTTC
>TRBV11-2|.|TRBJ2-1|large
CASSQSGVEQFF
TGTGCCAGCAGCCAATCGGGAGTTGAGCAGTTCTTC
>TRBV10-3|.|TRBJ2-5|many
CAISESRLAKETQYF
TGTGCCATCAGTGAGTCTCGGCTAGCCAAAGAGACCCAGTACTTC
>TRBV5-1|.|TRBJ2-1|.
CASGRQGNSNEQFF
TGCGCCAGCGGTCGGCAGGGAAATAGCAATGAGCAGTTCTTC
>TRBV25-1|TRBD1|TRBJ2-3|.
CASSSNSGQGTSQYF
TGTGCCAGCAGTTCAAACTCGGGACAGGGAACATCGCAGTATTTT
>TRBV5-1|.|TRBJ1-6|many
CASSELTANSPLHF
TGCGCCAGCAGCGAGCTTACCGCTAATTCACCCCTCCACTTT
>TRBV12-3/TRBV12-4|.|TRBJ1-5|many
CASSSRRDEEPQHF
TGTGCCAGCAGTTCTCGGAGAGATGAGGAGCCCCAGCATTTT
>TRBV7-6|.|TRBJ2-1|many
CASSLELDPYNEQFF
TGTGCCAGCAGCTTAGAGTTGGACCCCTACAATGAGCAGTTCTTC
>TRBV20-1|.|TRBJ1-1|.
CSAGATGSGEAFF
TGCAGTGCTGGTGCAACAGGGAGCGGAGAAGCTTTCTTT
>TRBV18|.|TRBJ1-6|few
CASSPSQGNSPLHF
TGTGCCAGCTCCCCCTCCCAGGGCAATTCACCCCTCCACTTT
>TRBV7-8|.|TRBJ1-5|many
CASSLRRLSRNQPQHF
TGTGCCAGCAGCTTACGTAGGCTTTCTCGGAATCAGCCCCAGCATTTT
>TRBV7-2|TRBD1|TRBJ1-2|many
CASSGQGGSYGYTF
TGTGCCAGCAGCGGACAGGGGGGGTCCTATGGCTACACCTTC
>TRBV5-1|TRBD2|TRBJ2-1|.
CASSFGLAGGPNEQFF
TGCGCCAGCAGCTTTGGACTAGCGGGGGGGCCGAATGAGCAGTTCTTC
>TRBV25-1|.|TRBJ2-3|.
CASSEASGLSSGTQYF
TGTGCCAGCAGCGAAGCCAGCGGGCTCTCCTCGGGTACGCAGTATTTT
>TRBV7-9|.|TRBJ2-2|many
CASSYTGHSENTGELFF
TGTGCCAGCAGCTACACCGGGCATTCCGAGAACACCGGGGAGCTGTTTTTT
>TRBV14|.|TRBJ2-2|few
CASSPHGRSNTGELFF
TGTGCCAGCAGCCCCCATGGGCGTTCGAACACCGGGGAGCTGTTTTTT
>TRBV6-1|.|TRBJ1-1|.
CASSEFTGTSAFF
TGTGCCAGCAGTGAGTTTACCGGGACCTCAGCTTTCTTT
>TRBV7-2|.|TRBJ2-1|many
CASSLVGRDRGLFYNEQFF
TGTGCCAGCAGCTTAGTGGGGCGGGACAGAGGCCTTTTTTACAATGAGCAGTTCTTC
>TRBV10-3|TRBD2|TRBJ2-3|few
CAITGLAGADTQYF
TGTGCCATCACGGGACTAGCGGGGGCAGATACGCAGTATTTT
>TRBV7-2|TRBD2|TRBJ2-3|many
CASGVSGGTDTQYF
TGTGCCAGCGGCGTCTCGGGGGGGACAGATACGCAGTATTTT
>TRBV7-2|.|TRBJ2-3|.
CASTPGLIQYF
TGTGCCAGCACCCCCGGACTGATTCAGTATTTT
>TRBV2|TRBD1|TRBJ2-2|.
CASRGQGLTGELFF
TGTGCCAGCAGAGGACAGGGCTTGACCGGGGAGCTGTTTTTT
>TRBV7-2|.|TRBJ1-2|many
CASSPSGDRNYGYTF
TGTGCCAGCAGCCCGAGTGGAGACAGAAACTATGGCTACACCTTC
>TRBV7-2|.|TRBJ2-2|many
CASSSIRGTGELFF
TGTGCCAGCAGCTCCATCAGGGGTACCGGGGAGCTGTTTTTT